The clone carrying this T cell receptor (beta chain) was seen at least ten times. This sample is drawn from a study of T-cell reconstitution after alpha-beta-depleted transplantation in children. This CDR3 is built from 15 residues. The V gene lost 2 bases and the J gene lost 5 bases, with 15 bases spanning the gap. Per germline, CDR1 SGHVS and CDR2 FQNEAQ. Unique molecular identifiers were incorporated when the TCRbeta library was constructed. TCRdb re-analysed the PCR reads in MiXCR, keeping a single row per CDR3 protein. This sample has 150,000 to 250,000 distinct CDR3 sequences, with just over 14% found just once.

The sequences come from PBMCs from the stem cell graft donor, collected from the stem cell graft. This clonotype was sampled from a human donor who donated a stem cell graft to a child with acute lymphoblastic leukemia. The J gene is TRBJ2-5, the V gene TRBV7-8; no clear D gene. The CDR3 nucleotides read TGTGCCAGCAGCTTACACCGTGGGTTGAGGGAGACCCAGTACTTC. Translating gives CASSLHRGLRETQYF.